This T cell receptor beta chain comes out of a study of PD-1 blockade in classical Hodgkin lymphoma. Each and every patient relapsed after autologous stem cell transplantation, and patients got differing brentuximab vedotin exposure. V shed 7 bases and J shed 8 bases, with 20 bases lying between them. This CDR3 has 15 residues. The germline CDR1 and CDR2 sequences are LNHDA and SQIVND (reference sequence). The protocol was immunoSEQ multiplex PCR, while the TCRdb copy is restricted to in-frame clones and leaves out a portion. The table has roughly 81,000 clones, 85% to 95% seen once. This TCR was recovered from a human donor with classical Hodgkin lymphoma. This sample comprised peripheral blood mononuclear cells (PBMCs), obtained before the second cycle of nivolumab. J is TRBJ1-4 and V is TRBV19; possibly TRBD1 for D (6 bases). The CDR3: CASNSPGGQVEKLFF. The CDR3 DNA reads as TGTGCCAGTAACTCTCCCGGGGGCCAAGTAGAAAAACTGTTTTTT.